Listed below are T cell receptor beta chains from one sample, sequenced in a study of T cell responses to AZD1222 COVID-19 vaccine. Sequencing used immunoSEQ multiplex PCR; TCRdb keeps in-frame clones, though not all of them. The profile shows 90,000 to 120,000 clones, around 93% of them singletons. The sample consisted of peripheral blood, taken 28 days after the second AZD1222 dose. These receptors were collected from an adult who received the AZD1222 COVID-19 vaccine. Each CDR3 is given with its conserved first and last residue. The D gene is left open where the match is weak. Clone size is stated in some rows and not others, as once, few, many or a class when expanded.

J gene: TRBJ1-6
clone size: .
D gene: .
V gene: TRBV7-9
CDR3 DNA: TGTGCCAGCAGAGCCCCCCCTTCACCCCTCCACTTT
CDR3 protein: CASRAPPSPLHF

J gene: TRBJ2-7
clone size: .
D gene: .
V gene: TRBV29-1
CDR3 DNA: TGCAGCGTTGAAGGGGGTGACAGTGCAGGGCAGTACGAGCAGTACTTC
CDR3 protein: CSVEGGDSAGQYEQYF

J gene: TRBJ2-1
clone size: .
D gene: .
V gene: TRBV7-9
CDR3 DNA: TGTGCCAGCAGCAGAGGGTCTTCCTCCTTGAACAATGAGCAGTTCTTC
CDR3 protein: CASSRGSSSLNNEQFF

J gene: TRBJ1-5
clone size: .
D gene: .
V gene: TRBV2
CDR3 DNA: TGTGCCAGCAGACCCGACATAGGCAATCAGCCCCAGCATTTT
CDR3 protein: CASRPDIGNQPQHF

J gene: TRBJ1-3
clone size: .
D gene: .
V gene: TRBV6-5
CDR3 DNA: TGTGCCAGCAGTTACTCCTGGCGTAGCTCTGGAAACACCATATATTTT
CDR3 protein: CASSYSWRSSGNTIYF

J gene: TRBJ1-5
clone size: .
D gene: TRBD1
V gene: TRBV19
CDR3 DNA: TGTGCCAGTAAGGAGTCCGGGGACAGGGACAATCAGCCCCAGCATTTT
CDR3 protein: CASKESGDRDNQPQHF

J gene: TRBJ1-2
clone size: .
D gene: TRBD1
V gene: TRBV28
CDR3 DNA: TGTGCCAGCAGTCCCCCCGACAGGGGAGGCTATGGCTACACCTTC
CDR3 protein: CASSPPDRGGYGYTF

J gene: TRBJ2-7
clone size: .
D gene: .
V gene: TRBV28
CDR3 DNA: TGTGCCAGCAGTGTTACCTACGAGCAGTACTTC
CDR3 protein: CASSVTYEQYF

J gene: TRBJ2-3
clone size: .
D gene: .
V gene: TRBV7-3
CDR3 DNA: TGTGCCAGCAGCTTAGGGTTCGGGGATACGCAGTATTTT
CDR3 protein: CASSLGFGDTQYF

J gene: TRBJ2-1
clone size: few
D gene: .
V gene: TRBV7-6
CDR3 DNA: TGTGCCAGCAGCTTAGCTTCCGACAGGCTAAATGAGCAGTTCTTC
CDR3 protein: CASSLASDRLNEQFF

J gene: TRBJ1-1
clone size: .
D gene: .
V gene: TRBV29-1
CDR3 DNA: TGCAGCGTCGATCGGGCCAGGGGAGTTGGGAACACTGAAGCTTTCTTT
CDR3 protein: CSVDRARGVGNTEAFF

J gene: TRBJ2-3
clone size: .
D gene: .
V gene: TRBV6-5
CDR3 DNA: TGTGCCAGCAGTTACTCAGGCAGCACAGATACGCAGTATTTT
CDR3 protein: CASSYSGSTDTQYF

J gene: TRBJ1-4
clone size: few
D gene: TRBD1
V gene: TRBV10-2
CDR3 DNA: TGCGCCAGCAGTGAGTCCCGGACAGGGACAAATGAAAAACTGTTTTTT
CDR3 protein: CASSESRTGTNEKLFF

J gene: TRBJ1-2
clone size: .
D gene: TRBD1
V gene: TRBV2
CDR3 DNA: TGTGCCAGCGCAACAGGGGGCGTAGGCGGCTACACCTTC
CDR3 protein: CASATGGVGGYTF

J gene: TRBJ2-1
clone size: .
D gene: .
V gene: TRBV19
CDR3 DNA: TGTGCCAGTAGTGCCCAGTCCATCCCTACCAATGAGCAGTTCTTC
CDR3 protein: CASSAQSIPTNEQFF

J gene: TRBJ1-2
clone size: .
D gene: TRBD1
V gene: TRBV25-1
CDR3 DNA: TGTGCCAGCAGTCCCGGGACAGTCTATGGCTACACCTTC
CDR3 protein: CASSPGTVYGYTF

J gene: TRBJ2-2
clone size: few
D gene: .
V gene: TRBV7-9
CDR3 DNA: TGTGCCAGCAGCTTACCCGGGGAGCTGTTTTTT
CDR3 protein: CASSLPGELFF

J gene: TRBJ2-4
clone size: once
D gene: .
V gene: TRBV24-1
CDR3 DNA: TGTGCCACCAGTGGAAACTACCAGAACATTCAGTACTTC
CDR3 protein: CATSGNYQNIQYF

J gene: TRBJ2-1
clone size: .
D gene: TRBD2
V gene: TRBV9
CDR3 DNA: TGTGCCAGCAGCGTGGGACTAGCGAGCTACAATGAGCAGTTCTTC
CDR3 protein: CASSVGLASYNEQFF

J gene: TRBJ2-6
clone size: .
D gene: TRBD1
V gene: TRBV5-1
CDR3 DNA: TGCGCCAGCAGCTTGGAGGGACAGGGTGTGAGCTCTGGGGCCAACGTCCTGACTTTC
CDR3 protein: CASSLEGQGVSSGANVLTF

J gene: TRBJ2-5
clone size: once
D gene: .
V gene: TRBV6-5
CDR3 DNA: TGTGCCAGCAGAACCGGGACTGGTAAAGAGACCCAGTACTTC
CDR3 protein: CASRTGTGKETQYF

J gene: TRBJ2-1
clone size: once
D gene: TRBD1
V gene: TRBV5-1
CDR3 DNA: TGCGCCAGCAGCTTGACAGGGGGCGAGGATGAGCAGTTCTTC
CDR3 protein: CASSLTGGEDEQFF

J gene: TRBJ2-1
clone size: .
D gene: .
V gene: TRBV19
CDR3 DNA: TGTGCCAGTAGTATATCTGGGGTTAATGAGCAGTTCTTC
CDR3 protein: CASSISGVNEQFF

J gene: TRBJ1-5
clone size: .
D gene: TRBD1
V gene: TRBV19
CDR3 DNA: TGTGCCAGTAGTCTCCCCGGGACAGGGGGCAATCAGCCCCAGCATTTT
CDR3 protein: CASSLPGTGGNQPQHF

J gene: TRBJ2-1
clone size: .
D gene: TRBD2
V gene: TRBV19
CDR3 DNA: TGTGCCAGTAGTATCAATGGACTAGTTCGGAATGAGCAGTTCTTC
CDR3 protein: CASSINGLVRNEQFF

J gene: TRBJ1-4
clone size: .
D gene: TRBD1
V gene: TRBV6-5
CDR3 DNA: TGTGCCAGCACCGAACACGGGACAGTGAATGAAAAACTGTTTTTT
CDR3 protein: CASTEHGTVNEKLFF

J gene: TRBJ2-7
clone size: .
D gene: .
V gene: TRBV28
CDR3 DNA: TGTGCCAGCAGTTTTGGCCAGAAAACCTACGAGCAGTACTTC
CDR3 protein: CASSFGQKTYEQYF

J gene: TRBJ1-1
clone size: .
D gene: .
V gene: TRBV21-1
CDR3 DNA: TGTGCCAGCAGCTCGCGACAAGAGGACAGGCAGAACACTGAAGCTTTCTTT
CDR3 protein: CASSSRQEDRQNTEAFF

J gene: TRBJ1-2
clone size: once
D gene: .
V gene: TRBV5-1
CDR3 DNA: TGCGCCAGCAGCTTGTGGGGTCCGGGACAAACAAGCCGAGCGAATGGCTACACCTTC
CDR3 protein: CASSLWGPGQTSRANGYTF

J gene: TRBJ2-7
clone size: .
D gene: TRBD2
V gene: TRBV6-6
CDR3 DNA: TGTGCCAGTGCCGGGACTAGCGCTCACGAGCAGTACTTC
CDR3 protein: CASAGTSAHEQYF

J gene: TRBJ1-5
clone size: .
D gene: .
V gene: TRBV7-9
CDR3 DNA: TGTGCCAGCAGCTTATCGAACAACAATCAGCCCCAGCATTTT
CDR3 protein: CASSLSNNNQPQHF